The clone carrying this T cell receptor beta chain was observed a few times. Antigen unknown. In germline, CDR1 is MNHEY, CDR2 SVGEGT. The V end lost 6 bases, the J end lost 9 bases, and 21 bases lay between the germline ends. The CDR3 contains 15 residues. It was uncontrolled infection, other autoimmune disease, pregnancy or lactation that excluded patients. The data belong to a study of T cells in Graves' hyperthyroidism and ophthalmopathy. The overall study: The initial diagnosis was the point when peripheral blood was collected, ahead of any treatment.

Study-wide findings and caveats: The majority of expanded thyroid clonotypes above 0.001 also appeared in blood. The model identified upcoming ophthalmopathy a median around 7.1 months ahead of onset.

The investigators amplified TCR beta CDR3 regions from RNA transcripts. A set of HTBI primers served as the primers for a first-round RT-PCR of the TCR CDR3. TCRdb independently ran MiXCR on the multiplex PCR reads; one entry per CDR3 protein. This table has about half a million distinct CDR3 sequences, approximately 23% appearing once. The origin of this receptor is a woman in her 70s with Graves' ophthalmopathy. The sequenced sample was blood. The J gene is TRBJ2-1, the V gene TRBV6-2 or TRBV6-3; possibly TRBD1 for D (6 bases). As DNA, the CDR3 is TGTGCCAGCAGGGAAGGGGGTGGTACCTTAGGTGAGCAGTTCTTC. As protein: CASREGGGTLGEQFF.